Below are 15 T cell receptor beta chains sequenced from a single sample in a study of blood T cells in healthy people across ages. Sample-barcoded 5' priming and a J-beta primer mix drove a second PCR of 7 to 11 cycles. TCRdb redid the calling of the 5' RACE reads with MiXCR, one entry per CDR3 protein. The sample carries some 1.8 million distinct CDR3 sequences, around 42% recorded once. Material for sequencing was blood. The receptors stem from a human donor in good health.

The table lists this clonotype with a count of one. The V call is TRBV4-1, the J call TRBJ2-7; D is perhaps TRBD1 or TRBD2 (5 bases each). The CDR3 is made up of 18 amino acids. Per germline, CDR1 MGHRA and CDR2 YSYEKL. With 4 bases removed from V and 0 bases from J, the gap between germline ends came to 22 bases. The CDR3 nucleotides read TGCGCCAGCAGCCGGCATTACAGCCCATGGGGGAGCTCCTACGAGCAGTACTTC. Protein product: CASSRHYSPWGSSYEQYF.

The J gene is TRBJ1-1, the V gene TRBV11-2, with 7 bases identical to TRBD1. The CDR3 is 17 residues long. The V gene's germline CDR1 is SGHAT and CDR2 FQNNGV. Losses at the gene ends were 1 base for V and 8 bases for J; bases not matched to a gene: 16. CDR3 sequence: CASSLAGMRTGTSEAFF. The CDR3 DNA sequence: TGTGCCAGCAGCTTAGCCGGTATGAGGACAGGTACCTCAGAAGCTTTCTTT.

This clonotype was observed a handful of times. The rearrangement uses TRBV20-1 and TRBJ1-5; 7 nucleotides agree with TRBD1. Germline CDR1 reads DFQATT; CDR2 reads SNEGSKA (reference sequence). V lost 1 base, J lost 7 bases, and 7 bases stayed unmatched. The CDR3 consists of 14 residues. CDR3 protein: CSARAGGKDQPQHF. CDR3 coding DNA: TGCAGTGCTAGAGCAGGGGGAAAAGACCAGCCCCAGCATTTT.

This clonotype was seen a few times. The chain links TRBV9 to TRBJ2-4; no clear D gene. V was clipped by 3 bases and J by 6 bases, with 13 bases between them. CDR3 length equals 14 residues. Germline assignment: CDR1 SGDLS and CDR2 YYNGEE. The CDR3 loop is CASSANLLGNIQYF. CDR3 coding DNA: TGTGCCAGCAGCGCAAATCTTTTGGGAAACATTCAGTACTTC.

V gene TRBV20-1 combines with J gene TRBJ1-4; 8 bases line up with TRBD1. CDR1 is DFQATT, CDR2 SNEGSKA, per germline (reference sequence). The V segment lost 2 bases and the J segment 6 bases; nucleotides outside the gene matches: 5. The CDR3 is 14 residues long. The DNA of the CDR3 is TGCAGTGCTAGATCCGACAGGGGCGATGAAAAACTGTTTTTT. This encodes CSARSDRGDEKLFF.

The rearrangement joins TRBV18 to TRBJ1-5; D is uncertain. Germline assignment: CDR1 KGHSH and CDR2 LQKENI. The CDR3 covers 14 residues. V lost 3 bases and J 4 bases, leaving 10 bases between the germline ends. The CDR3 region is CASSPSDGNQPQHF. The CDR3 nucleotides are TGTGCCAGCTCACCTTCCGACGGTAATCAGCCCCAGCATTTT.

The chain is built from TRBV5-4 and TRBJ2-1, with 9 bases aligning to TRBD2. Trimming took 6 bases from V and 3 from J; bases not matched to a gene: 16. This CDR3 has 18 amino acids. Per germline, CDR1 SGHNT and CDR2 YYREEE (reference sequence). Here the CDR3 DNA reads TGTGCCAGCAACTCGCCTGCTGTGCTAGCGGGGAGCTACAATGAGCAGTTCTTC. Translating it yields CASNSPAVLAGSYNEQFF.

This clonotype was seen a handful of times. The chain joins TRBV2 to TRBJ2-7; tentative D call: TRBD1 (6 bases). The CDR3 runs 15 residues. With 5 bases removed from V and 2 bases from J, the gap between germline ends came to 16 bases. Germline V gene data show CDR1 as SNHLY and CDR2 as FYNNEI. CDR3 nucleotide sequence: TGTGCCAGCAGTAGCAGGACAGTCAGTCCCTACGAGCAGTACTTC. Amino acids: CASSSRTVSPYEQYF.

With respect to this clonotype: One junction end does not reproduce the germline sequence, and a read error may be involved. V and J are TRBV7-2 and TRBJ2-6; D perhaps matches TRBD1 (5 bases). There are 19 residues in the CDR3. The V gene's germline CDR1 is SGHTA and CDR2 FQGNSA. CDR3 sequence reads: CASSLMSLRWVSGANILTF. The CDR3 nucleotides are TGTGCCAGCAGCCTTATGTCCCTACGCTGGGTCTCTGGGGCCAACATCCTGACTTTC.

In this sample, this clonotype turned up a few times. This chain's CDR3 is CAISGDSTYYGYTF. CDR3 sequence (DNA): TGTGCCATCAGTGGGGACAGCACTTACTATGGCTACACCTTC. This chain connects TRBV10-3 to TRBJ1-2; 7 bases match TRBD1. Germline V gene data show CDR1 as ENHRY and CDR2 as SYGVKD. Trimming at V came to 4 bases and at J to 3 bases, leaving 5 bases not matched to a gene. The CDR3 consists of 14 residues.

This clonotype was found a few times. The chain links TRBV7-9 to TRBJ2-3; D remains unclear. CDR1 SEHNR and CDR2 FQNEAQ come from the germline V gene (reference sequence). This CDR3 region has 14 residues. Trimming took 1 base from V and 4 from J, leaving 9 bases between them. The CDR3 DNA is TGTGCCAGCAGCTTAGAGGTTGAGGCAGATACGCAGTATTTT. Translation gives CASSLEVEADTQYF.

This clonotype was seen only a few times. The chain has TRBV20-1 and TRBJ2-5; 8 bases line up with TRBD1. This CDR3 region has 14 residues. Germline CDR1 DFQATT, CDR2 SNEGSKA (reference sequence). With 3 bases clipped from V and 0 bases from J, the junction kept 3 bases outside the gene matches. CDR3 DNA: TGCAGTGCTAGCAGGGGGCCGTACCAAGAGACCCAGTACTTC. It yields the protein CSASRGPYQETQYF.

The J gene is TRBJ2-1, the V gene TRBV25-1; 8 bases line up with TRBD1. CDR3 size: 16 residues. V trimming: 7 bases; J trimming: 3 bases; junction bases outside the gene matches: 11. Germline lookup yields CDR1 MGHDK and CDR2 SYGVNS. CDR3 sequence (DNA): TGTGCCAGCATTGGGACAGGCGATTCCCTCTACAATGAGCAGTTCTTC. Protein product: CASIGTGDSLYNEQFF. Drawing the rest from reference TRBV25-1 and TRBJ2-1, the complete variable domain is EADIYQTPRYLVIGTGKKITLECSQTMGHDKMYWYQQDPGMELHLIHYSYGVNSTEKGDLSSESTVSRIRTEHFPLTLESARPSHTSQYLCASIGTGDSLYNEQFFGPGTRLTVL.

The DNA for the CDR3 is TGTGCCGTGGGAGGGGTCATTCGGAGAGATACGCAGTATTTT. Protein: CAVGGVIRRDTQYF. This sequence joins TRBV24-1 and TRBJ2-3; TRBD2 matches 7 bases. V dropped 12 bases and J dropped 5; count of bases not matched to a gene: 13. CDR1 is KGHDR, CDR2 SFDVKD, per germline. CDR3 size: 14 residues.

The V gene is TRBV10-3, the J gene TRBJ1-4; D is unresolved. CDR1 is ENHRY and CDR2 is SYGVKD in the germline V gene. With 0 bases removed from V and 7 bases from J, the gap between germline ends came to 12 bases. This CDR3 contains 15 residues. DNA for the CDR3: TGTGCCATCAGTGAGTCGACACGGTCTGGTGAAAAACTGTTTTTT. Protein: CAISESTRSGEKLFF.